This T cell receptor beta chain was sequenced in a study of technical replicates of blood from several donors. The germline CDR1 and CDR2 sequences are SGHKS and YYEKEE (reference sequence). The ends lost 0 bases at V and 3 bases at J; junction bases unmatched: 3. The length of the CDR3 is 14 residues. Generated by immunoSEQ multiplex PCR, the TCRdb table keeps only in-frame clones and is missing some. Here the sample spans tens of thousands of clones, around 97% being singletons. The receptor was derived from a human donor in good health. The chain carries TRBV5-5 and TRBJ2-7, with 7 bases lining up with TRBD1. The material sequenced was T cells isolated from PBMCs. The CDR3 nucleotides are TGTGCCAGCAGCTTGGAGGGACAGCTCTACGAGCAGTACTTC. The encoded protein is CASSLEGQLYEQYF.